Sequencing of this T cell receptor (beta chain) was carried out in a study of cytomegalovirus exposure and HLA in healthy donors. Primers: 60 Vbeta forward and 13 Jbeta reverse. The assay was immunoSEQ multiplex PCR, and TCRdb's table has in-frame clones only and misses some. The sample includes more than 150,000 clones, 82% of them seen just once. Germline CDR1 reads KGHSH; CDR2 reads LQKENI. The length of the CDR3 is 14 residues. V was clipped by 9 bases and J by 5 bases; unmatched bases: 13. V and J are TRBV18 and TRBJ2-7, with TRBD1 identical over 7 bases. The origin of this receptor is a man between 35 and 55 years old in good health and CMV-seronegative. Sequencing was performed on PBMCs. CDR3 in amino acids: CASSLHLTGDEQYF. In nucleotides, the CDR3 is TGTGCCAGTTCCCTCCATCTTACAGGGGACGAGCAGTACTTC.